This TCR beta chain was sequenced during a study of shared clonotypes between healthy human individuals. Study-wide points: Naive subsets tended to show greater estimated richness than memory subsets. The study found 4.5% to 5% of naive CD4 clonotypes shared across a few donors.

The method was immunoSEQ multiplex PCR; TCRdb's version includes in-frame clones alone and lacks a portion of them. The sample has about 1.1 million clones, about four fifths seen once; the top ten hold approximately 0.5%. Trimming cost V 8 bases and J 1 base; bases outside gene matches: 4. CDR1 and CDR2 from the germline V gene are MDHEN and SYDVKM. This CDR3 is built from 13 residues. The investigators split CD4+ cells into a CD45RA+ naive subset and a CD45RA-negative memory subset. Concerning this clone itself: Its antigen is as yet unknown.

Sequences were obtained from memory CD4+ T cells from PBMCs. Subset given: CD45RA-negative fraction. This chain connects TRBV28 to TRBJ1-1; 7 bases align to TRBD1. The receptor's source is a young man in good health. Some clones in this sample may be carry-over from other donors' samples. CDR3 protein: CASVGQSNTEAFF. The CDR3 DNA reads TGTGCCAGCGTGGGACAGTCGAACACTGAAGCTTTCTTT.